The subject of this entry is one T cell receptor beta chain. Its antigen is undetermined. CDR3 size: 15 residues. The ends were cut back, 0 bases at V and 1 base at J, with 10 bases in the middle. The germline V gene encodes CDR1 SQVTM and CDR2 ANQGSEA. Profiling relied on immunoSEQ multiplex PCR, and the TCRdb table lists in-frame clones only, not all of them. The table includes around 300,000 clones, roughly 90% detected once. These data belong to a study of Ad26.COV2.S vaccination and SARS-CoV-2 variants. Study results and caveats: Analyses that measured TCR breadth and depth may have underestimated total T cell responses.

The treatment was: 19 received Ad26.COV2.S at low or high dose, single or two shots; about five received placebo; per-sample allocation not given. The samples were gathered on day 63 after the first injection of vaccine or placebo. The sequence came from a person between 18 and 60 years old who received the Ad26.COV2.S COVID-19 vaccine or a placebo. The gene calls are TRBV29-1 and TRBJ2-1; D might be TRBD1 or TRBD2, each matching 5 bases. Sequences were derived from peripheral blood, sampled in a trial of Ad26.COV2.S vaccine versus placebo. As DNA, the CDR3 is TGCAGCGTTGAAGACCGGGGCGGTTCCTACAATGAGCAGTTCTTC. Protein sequence: CSVEDRGGSYNEQFF.